Listed below are T cell receptor beta chains from one sample, sequenced in a study of cytotoxic CD8 clonotypes in ibrutinib-treated CLL. Here immunoSEQ multiplex PCR was the method, and the copy in TCRdb shows in-frame clones only, minus some. The sample yields some 290,000 clones, roughly 80% seen once. Specimen: PBMCs, collected before ibrutinib treatment. The receptors shown here come from a human donor with chronic lymphocytic leukemia. Both conserved end residues are part of each CDR3. The order of the fields is V gene, D gene, clone size, J gene, CDR3 DNA, CDR3 protein. The D gene is left open where the match is weak. Some rows have no size entry. The others give once, few or many, or a class for an expanded clone.

TRBV19,NA,NA,TRBJ1-2,TGTGCCAGTAGTTCGACGGTCTATGGCTACACCTTC,CASSSTVYGYTF
TRBV18,TRBD2,NA,TRBJ2-1,TGTGCCAGCTCACCATCTATCGGGACTAGCGGGCTAAACAATGAGCAGTTCTTC,CASSPSIGTSGLNNEQFF
TRBV27,NA,NA,TRBJ2-7,TGTGCCAGCAGCGTTAGAGGGCCGATATACGAGCAGTACTTC,CASSVRGPIYEQYF
TRBV19,TRBD1,NA,TRBJ1-5,TGTGCCAGTAGACGGGGACAGGGCCCTAATCAGCCCCAGCATTTT,CASRRGQGPNQPQHF
TRBV6-5,NA,NA,TRBJ1-1,TGTGCCAGCAGTCAGGGGAACACTGAAGCTTTCTTT,CASSQGNTEAFF
TRBV7-2,TRBD2,NA,TRBJ2-1,TGTGCCAGCAGATTGGAGGTAGCGGGAGGGTACAATGAGCAGTTCTTC,CASRLEVAGGYNEQFF
TRBV5-1,NA,NA,TRBJ2-7,TGCGCCAGCAGCCCAACTGCCTCGGCCTACGAGCAGTACTTC,CASSPTASAYEQYF
TRBV29-1,TRBD2,NA,TRBJ2-7,TGCAGCGTTGTCCCTGGAGGGACTAGCGAATCGAGCTCCTACGAGCAGTACTTC,CSVVPGGTSESSSYEQYF
TRBV29-1,TRBD2,NA,TRBJ2-3,TGCAGCGTTTCCCCATATACTAGCGGGGTAGGGGATACGCAGTATTTT,CSVSPYTSGVGDTQYF
TRBV5-6,NA,once,TRBJ2-7,TGTGCCAGCAGCTTGATTGGCAACTACGAGCAGTACTTC,CASSLIGNYEQYF
TRBV6-6,NA,NA,TRBJ2-7,TGTGCCAGCAGTTTCACGGCCCAGGACAACTCCTACGAGCAGTACTTC,CASSFTAQDNSYEQYF
TRBV27,NA,few,TRBJ1-1,TGTGCCAGCAGTTTATCGTTGGCAGGGCAGGTTGAAGCTTTCTTT,CASSLSLAGQVEAFF
TRBV27,TRBD1,NA,TRBJ2-2,TGTGCCAGCAGCGGGACAGGGCTGAGCGGGGAGCTGTTTTTT,CASSGTGLSGELFF
TRBV7-7,NA,NA,TRBJ2-5,TGTGCTAGCAGCTTAGAGCAGGGGTGGGCCCAGTACTTC,CASSLEQGWAQYF
TRBV5-1,NA,NA,TRBJ2-7,TGCGCCAGCAGCTTGGCCGGTGGACAAGCCTACGAGCAGTACTTC,CASSLAGGQAYEQYF
TRBV7-6,NA,once,TRBJ1-2,TGTGCCAGTTCGGAATCCGCCAGTTATTTCTATGGCTACACCTTC,CASSESASYFYGYTF
TRBV28,NA,NA,TRBJ2-7,TGTGCCAGCAGTCGCTGGGACGGAGCCTACGAGCAGTACTTC,CASSRWDGAYEQYF
TRBV19,NA,NA,TRBJ1-3,TGTGCCAGTAGTGAAGACAGTGGAAACACCATATATTTT,CASSEDSGNTIYF
TRBV28,TRBD2,NA,TRBJ2-3,TGTGCCAGCAGGCTTACTAGCGGGAGGGCCGGTACCACAGATACGCAGTATTTT,CASRLTSGRAGTTDTQYF
TRBV2,NA,few,TRBJ2-5,TGTGCCTACCAGCGGGCAGTTGGCAAAGAGACCCAGTACTTC,CAYQRAVGKETQYF
TRBV19,NA,few,TRBJ2-1,TGTGCCAGTAGGCCCCGTGCGAACAATGAGCAGTTCTTC,CASRPRANNEQFF
TRBV7-2,TRBD2,NA,TRBJ2-7,TGTGCCAGCAGCTTAGAATTCGGACTAGCAGTCTTGTACGAGCAGTACTTC,CASSLEFGLAVLYEQYF
TRBV30,NA,NA,TRBJ1-2,TGTGCCTGGAGTGTACTTACCCGGGGGGCGACCTATGGCTACACCTTC,CAWSVLTRGATYGYTF
TRBV2,TRBD1,NA,TRBJ2-7,TGTGCCAGCAGTATAGGACAGGGGGCTTTGTACGAGCAGTACTTC,CASSIGQGALYEQYF
TRBV10-3,NA,few,TRBJ2-7,TGTGCCGGTAGTCCTCCGGGATCCTCCTACGAGCAGTACTTC,CAGSPPGSSYEQYF
TRBV11-2,TRBD2,NA,TRBJ2-2,TGTGCCAGCAGCTTAGAGGAAATAACTAGCGGGAGGGCAAACACCGGGGAGCTGTTTTTT,CASSLEEITSGRANTGELFF
TRBV4-1,NA,NA,TRBJ2-7,TGCGCCAGCAGCCAATCCCCGGGCAGTTACGAGCAGTACTTC,CASSQSPGSYEQYF
TRBV28,NA,NA,TRBJ2-7,TGTGCCAGCGGGTTAACTGGAGAGCAGTACTTC,CASGLTGEQYF
TRBV2,NA,NA,TRBJ2-1,TGTGCCACCTCTCGGGACTCCGGGGGCAATGAGCAGTTCTTC,CATSRDSGGNEQFF
TRBV27,NA,few,TRBJ2-2,TGTGCCAGCAGTCTTAGCGGGAACACCGGGGAGCTGTTTTTT,CASSLSGNTGELFF
TRBV5-8,NA,NA,TRBJ1-2,TGTGCCAGCAGCTTTGCCGCAGGGCCCGGTTCATCCTTTGGCTACACCTTC,CASSFAAGPGSSFGYTF
TRBV19,TRBD2,NA,TRBJ2-1,TGTGCCAGTAGTATAGCAGCGGGAGGGTACAATGAGCAGTTCTTC,CASSIAAGGYNEQFF
TRBV4-2,NA,NA,TRBJ1-2,TGTGCCAGCAGTCCAGAGGGTATACGCGGCTACACCTTC,CASSPEGIRGYTF
TRBV5-6,TRBD1,NA,TRBJ1-4,TGTGCCAGCAGCTTGGAGAACAGGGGGCGACATGAAAAACTGTTTTTT,CASSLENRGRHEKLFF
TRBV6-5,TRBD2,few,TRBJ2-3,TGTGCCAGCGCCGGGACTACGCTGGATACGCAGTATTTT,CASAGTTLDTQYF
TRBV30,NA,NA,TRBJ2-1,TGTGCCTGGACCAAGGCAGCTTCCCCCGGGGATGAGCAGTTCTTC,CAWTKAASPGDEQFF
TRBV2,TRBD1,few,TRBJ2-7,TGTGCCAGCTCCGGGACAGGCCCGCAAAGGGAGTACTTC,CASSGTGPQREYF
TRBV30,NA,NA,TRBJ1-1,TGTGCCTGGAGCGACCCCTACACTGAAGCTTTCTTT,CAWSDPYTEAFF
TRBV28,TRBD1,NA,TRBJ2-3,TGTGCCAGCTCTATACAGGGGTCGTCTAGCACAGATACGCAGTATTTT,CASSIQGSSSTDTQYF
TRBV6-5,NA,NA,TRBJ2-3,TGTGCCAGCAGTTACGCCTCCTATCCAGATACGCAGTATTTT,CASSYASYPDTQYF
TRBV28,NA,NA,TRBJ1-3,TGTGCCAGCAGTCTTAGCTCTGGAAACACCATATATTTT,CASSLSSGNTIYF
TRBV19,NA,NA,TRBJ2-3,TGTGCCAGTTCCCTAGCGCGCGACACAGATACGCAGTATTTT,CASSLARDTDTQYF
TRBV5-4,TRBD1,NA,TRBJ1-2,TGTGCCAGCAGCTTGGGACAGGGGGGAATTCAGCGCTATGGCTACACCTTC,CASSLGQGGIQRYGYTF
TRBV4-2,TRBD1,NA,TRBJ2-7,TGTGCCAGCAGCCACGATAGGACAGGGAAGAGCGAGCAGTACTTC,CASSHDRTGKSEQYF
TRBV7-6,NA,NA,TRBJ2-1,TGTGCCAGCAGCGCCCGGGACGGGCCCTACAATGAGCAGTTCTTC,CASSARDGPYNEQFF
TRBV7-8,TRBD2,NA,TRBJ2-7,TGTGCCAGCAGCTTAGCTGCGGGAGGGCCTTTCGAGCAGTACTTC,CASSLAAGGPFEQYF
TRBV5-4,TRBD2,NA,TRBJ2-1,TGTGCCAGCAGCTTGGGGAATAGCGGGACCCCCAGCAAGCAGTTCTTC,CASSLGNSGTPSKQFF
TRBV5-4,NA,few,TRBJ1-1,TGTGCCAGCAGCTTGAGTCTGGGTAGGAACACTGAAGCTTTCTTT,CASSLSLGRNTEAFF
TRBV6-1,NA,NA,TRBJ2-3,TGTGCCAGTACTCCGGGACCAAACACAGATACGCAGTATTTT,CASTPGPNTDTQYF
TRBV4-3,NA,NA,TRBJ2-7,TGCGCCAGCAGCCAAGATTTAATCTACGAGCAGTACTTC,CASSQDLIYEQYF
TRBV5-1,TRBD2,NA,TRBJ2-3,TGCGCCAGCAGCTTGGCTCCCACCAAGGCTAGCGGGAGTATAGATACGCAGTATTTT,CASSLAPTKASGSIDTQYF
TRBV5-5,NA,few,TRBJ2-4,TGTGCCAGCAGCTTGGGTGCGACCAAAAACATTCAGTACTTC,CASSLGATKNIQYF
TRBV28,TRBD1,NA,TRBJ1-3,TGTGCCAGCAGTGATACAGGGGATTCTGGAAACACCATATATTTT,CASSDTGDSGNTIYF
TRBV6-5,TRBD2,NA,TRBJ2-5,TGTGCCAGCAGCAGACTAGCGAGGTCCCGGGAGACCCAGTACTTC,CASSRLARSRETQYF